This T cell receptor (beta chain) was identified in a study of shared T cell receptors in the human thymus. Germline CDR1 reads SNHLY; CDR2 reads FYNNEI. The CDR3 runs 16 residues. V was pared by 0 bases and J by 8 bases, with 9 bases of the junction left unmatched. This table comes from immunoSEQ multiplex PCR, and its TCRdb copy is limited to in-frame clones, with some not included. This sample has approximately 400,000 clones, with over 90% found just once. The TCR sequence derives from a human donor. V is TRBV2 and J is TRBJ1-4; 7 bases align to TRBD1. Sequenced: thymocytes. In DNA form, the CDR3 reads TGTGCCAGCAGTGAAGCCCGGGCAGGGGGTATGGAAAAACTGTTTTTT. Its translation is CASSEARAGGMEKLFF.